This TCR beta chain comes out of a study of regulatory T cells in long-lasting Graves disease. There are a few counts of this clonotype. Antigen: not known. Time point meaning: newly diagnosed GD, antithyroid drugs for less than 3 months. Extracted PBMC RNA gave rise to the TCR library. A volume of roughly 9.9 milliliters of peripheral blood was collected in EDTA tubes. Germline V gene sequence: CDR1 SGHAT, CDR2 FQDESV (reference sequence). The CDR3 has 16 residues. Trimming took off 4 bases at V and 0 bases at J, with 13 bases between the two ends. Building the TCR beta libraries relied on iRepertoire HTBI primers, and CDR3 regions underwent Arm-PCR. Each CDR3 protein is one row after TCRdb ran MiXCR on the multiplex PCR reads. The table shows 450,000 to 600,000 distinct CDR3 sequences, with 15% to 20% occurring only once. Overall study results and limits: The number of shared public clonotypes was higher in persistent patients (around 2,700) than new patients (966).

These same records also appear under a second study, on T cells in Graves' hyperthyroidism and ophthalmopathy.

V is TRBV11-1 and J is TRBJ2-1, with D tentatively TRBD1 or TRBD2 (6 bases each). The material sequenced was peripheral blood mononuclear cells (PBMCs), taken at new diagnosis, from a patient treated with antithyroid drugs. This receptor was identified in a man aged 40-50 years with Graves disease. The CDR3 DNA is TGTGCCAGCAGCTCTAGAGGGGGGATCTCCTACAATGAGCAGTTCTTC. Its translation is CASSSRGGISYNEQFF.